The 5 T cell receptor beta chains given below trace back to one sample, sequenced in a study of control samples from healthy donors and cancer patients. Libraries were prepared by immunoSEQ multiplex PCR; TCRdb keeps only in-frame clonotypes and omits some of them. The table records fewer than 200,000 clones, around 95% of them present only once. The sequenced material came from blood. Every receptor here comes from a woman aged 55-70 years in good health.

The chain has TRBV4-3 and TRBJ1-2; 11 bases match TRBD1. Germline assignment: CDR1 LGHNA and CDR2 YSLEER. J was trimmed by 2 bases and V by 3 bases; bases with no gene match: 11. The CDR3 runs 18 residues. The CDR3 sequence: CASSHQPGQGGVNYGYTF. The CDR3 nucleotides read TGCGCCAGCAGCCATCAACCGGGACAGGGGGGGGTAAACTATGGCTACACCTTC.

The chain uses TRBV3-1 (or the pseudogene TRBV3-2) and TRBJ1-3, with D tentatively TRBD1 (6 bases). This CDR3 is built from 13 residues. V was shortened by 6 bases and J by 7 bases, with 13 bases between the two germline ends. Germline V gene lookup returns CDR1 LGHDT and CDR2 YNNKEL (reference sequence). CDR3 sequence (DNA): TGTGCCAGCAGAAGAGGACAGCTCAACACCATATATTTT. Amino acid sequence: CASRRGQLNTIYF.

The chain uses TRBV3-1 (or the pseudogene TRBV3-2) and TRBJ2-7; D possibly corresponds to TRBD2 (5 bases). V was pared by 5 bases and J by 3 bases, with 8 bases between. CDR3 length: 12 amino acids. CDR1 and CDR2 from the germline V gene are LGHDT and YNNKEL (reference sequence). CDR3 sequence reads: CASSDGLYEQYF. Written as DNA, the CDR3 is TGTGCCAGCAGCGACGGACTCTACGAGCAGTACTTC.

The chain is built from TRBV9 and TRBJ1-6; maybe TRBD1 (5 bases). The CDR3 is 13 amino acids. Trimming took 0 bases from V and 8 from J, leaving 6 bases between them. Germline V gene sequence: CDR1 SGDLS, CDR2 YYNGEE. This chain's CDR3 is CASSVDRYSPLHF. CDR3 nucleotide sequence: TGTGCCAGCAGCGTAGACAGGTATTCACCCCTCCACTTT.

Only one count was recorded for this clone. Here the CDR3 DNA reads TGCGCCAGCAGTTCTGACGGGAATCAGCCCCAGCATTTT. This encodes CASSSDGNQPQHF. J is TRBJ1-5 and V is TRBV10-1, with no clear D. CDR1 and CDR2 from the germline V gene are WNHNN and SYGVQD (reference sequence). Trimming left V 5 bases short and J 4 bases short, with 9 bases between. The CDR3 has 13 amino acids.